This TCR beta chain was sequenced for a study of blood T cells in healthy people across ages. The CDR3 has 14 residues. V trimming: 0 bases; J trimming: 2 bases; junction bases outside the gene matches: 2. The germline gives CDR1 SGHRS, CDR2 YFSETQ. Primed by a sample-barcoded 5' primer and a J-beta primer mix, a second PCR proceeded for roughly 7 to 12 cycles. Using its own MiXCR run on the 5' RACE reads, TCRdb lists one record per CDR3 protein. Of 650,000 to 900,000 distinct CDR3 sequences listed, 60% to 80% are singletons. The chain couples TRBV5-1 to TRBJ2-7, with 7 bases that match TRBD1. This clonotype was obtained from a young man in good health. Material: blood. CDR3 nucleotide sequence: TGCGCCAGCAGCTTGGAAGGGACAGCCTACGAGCAGTACTTC. It specifies CASSLEGTAYEQYF.